A selection of T cell receptor beta chains follows, all from one sample in a study of shared clonotypes between healthy human individuals. Sequenced by immunoSEQ multiplex PCR; TCRdb stores in-frame clones only, minus some. Of about a million clones in the sample, 60% to 80% were seen once. The source material was memory CD4+ T cells sorted from blood. The receptors come from a man younger than 35 in good health. The CDR3 runs from the conserved cysteine through the conserved F or W. D genes are given only for firm matches. Only some rows state a clone size, as once, few, many or a class for expanded clones.

D: .
V: TRBV2
J: TRBJ2-1
size: .
CDR3: CASSSWGRSSYNEQFF
DNA: TGTGCCAGCAGTTCCTGGGGGAGGAGCTCCTACAATGAGCAGTTCTTC

D: .
V: TRBV18
J: TRBJ2-7
size: .
CDR3: CASSLLRFAPRQNYEQYF
DNA: TGTGCCAGCTCACTACTAAGATTCGCCCCCCGACAGAACTACGAGCAGTACTTC

D: .
V: TRBV9
J: TRBJ1-1
size: .
CDR3: CASSVVPVPVNTEAFF
DNA: TGTGCCAGCAGCGTAGTGCCGGTCCCCGTTAACACTGAAGCTTTCTTT

D: .
V: TRBV18
J: TRBJ2-7
size: .
CDR3: CASSPEAAKYEQYF
DNA: TGTGCCAGCTCACCAGAGGCAGCCAAGTACGAGCAGTACTTC

D: .
V: TRBV30
J: TRBJ1-3
size: .
CDR3: CAWSPLIGITGNTIYF
DNA: TGTGCCTGGAGTCCGCTCATTGGGATTACTGGAAACACCATATATTTT

D: .
V: TRBV4-2
J: TRBJ1-4
size: .
CDR3: CASSQGYATTNEKLFF
DNA: TGTGCCAGCAGCCAAGGCTACGCGACAACTAATGAAAAACTGTTTTTT

D: TRBD1
V: TRBV7-6
J: TRBJ1-2
size: .
CDR3: CASSLGRTGDGYTF
DNA: TGTGCCAGCAGCTTAGGAAGGACAGGGGACGGCTACACCTTC

D: TRBD2
V: TRBV6-1
J: TRBJ2-7
size: .
CDR3: CASRSLAGGSYEQYF
DNA: TGTGCCAGCAGATCTCTAGCGGGAGGCTCCTACGAGCAGTACTTC

D: .
V: TRBV7-9
J: TRBJ2-3
size: .
CDR3: CASSFYRSGADTQYF
DNA: TGTGCCAGCAGCTTTTACAGGTCGGGCGCAGATACGCAGTATTTT

D: TRBD2
V: TRBV7-2
J: TRBJ2-3
size: .
CDR3: CASSYGLGGDTQYF
DNA: TGTGCCAGCAGCTACGGACTAGGAGGGGATACGCAGTATTTT

D: .
V: TRBV27
J: TRBJ1-1
size: .
CDR3: CASSPRLRAGNTEAFF
DNA: TGTGCCAGCTCTCCCCGTCTTCGGGCAGGGAACACTGAAGCTTTCTTT

D: TRBD1
V: TRBV7-8
J: TRBJ2-1
size: .
CDR3: CASSLAIRDRVGDNEQFF
DNA: TGTGCCAGCAGCTTAGCGATCCGGGACAGGGTAGGAGACAATGAGCAGTTCTTC

D: .
V: TRBV5-4
J: TRBJ2-7
size: .
CDR3: CASSFTSHEQYF
DNA: TGTGCCAGCAGCTTCACCAGCCACGAGCAGTACTTC

D: .
V: TRBV7-9
J: TRBJ2-5
size: .
CDR3: CASRQGGETQYF
DNA: TGTGCCAGCAGGCAGGGCGGCGAGACCCAGTACTTC

D: TRBD2
V: TRBV5-1
J: TRBJ2-1
size: .
CDR3: CASSSGGSGTYNEQFF
DNA: TGCGCCAGCAGCTCGGGGGGTAGCGGCACCTACAATGAGCAGTTCTTC

D: .
V: TRBV11-3
J: TRBJ2-1
size: many
CDR3: CASSPRTAASYNEQFF
DNA: TGTGCCAGCAGCCCCCGGACAGCCGCATCCTACAATGAGCAGTTCTTC

D: .
V: TRBV27
J: TRBJ1-6
size: .
CDR3: CASSLYRTSSYNSPLHF
DNA: TGTGCCAGCAGTCTCTACAGGACTAGCTCCTATAATTCACCCCTCCACTTT

D: .
V: TRBV15
J: TRBJ2-7
size: .
CDR3: CATSRDLGHNEQYF
DNA: TGTGCCACCAGCAGAGATCTGGGTCACAACGAGCAGTACTTC

D: TRBD2
V: TRBV11-3
J: TRBJ2-1
size: .
CDR3: CASSLGLAGIYEQFF
DNA: TGTGCCAGCAGCTTAGGTCTAGCGGGGATCTATGAGCAGTTCTTC

D: .
V: TRBV25-1
J: TRBJ2-1
size: .
CDR3: CASSPRRTGLDNEQFF
DNA: TGTGCCAGCAGCCCGAGACGTACAGGGTTGGACAATGAGCAGTTCTTC

D: .
V: TRBV2
J: TRBJ1-4
size: .
CDR3: CASRALDEKLFF
DNA: TGTGCCAGCAGAGCGCTGGATGAAAAACTGTTTTTT

D: TRBD1
V: TRBV19
J: TRBJ1-2
size: .
CDR3: CASSGQGTGRLTFYGYTF
DNA: TGTGCCAGTAGTGGTCAAGGGACAGGACGCTTAACTTTCTATGGCTACACCTTC

D: TRBD1
V: TRBV5-6
J: TRBJ1-6
size: .
CDR3: CASSGRTGGNSPLHF
DNA: TGTGCCAGCAGCGGACGGACAGGGGGTAATTCACCCCTCCACTTT

D: .
V: TRBV2
J: TRBJ2-7
size: .
CDR3: CASSNRVHEQYF
DNA: TGTGCCAGCAGCAACAGGGTCCACGAGCAGTACTTC

D: TRBD1
V: TRBV7-9
J: TRBJ1-4
size: few
CDR3: CASSPRDRGNSMFF
DNA: TGTGCCAGCAGCCCACGGGACAGGGGAAATTCAATGTTTTTT

D: TRBD1
V: TRBV10-3
J: TRBJ1-1
size: .
CDR3: CAISTGDRNTEAFF
DNA: TGTGCCATCAGTACAGGGGACAGGAACACTGAAGCTTTCTTT

D: .
V: TRBV7-2
J: TRBJ2-7
size: .
CDR3: CASTPSLVRREQYF
DNA: TGTGCCAGCACCCCAAGCTTAGTGCGTCGCGAGCAGTACTTC

D: TRBD2
V: TRBV27
J: TRBJ2-1
size: .
CDR3: CASSFGASGGFNEQFF
DNA: TGTGCCAGCAGTTTTGGAGCGAGCGGGGGGTTCAATGAGCAGTTCTTC

D: .
V: TRBV19
J: TRBJ2-5
size: .
CDR3: CASSISRTGVETQYF
DNA: TGTGCCAGTAGTATCTCCCGAACGGGAGTAGAGACCCAGTACTTC

D: .
V: TRBV5-4
J: TRBJ1-1
size: .
CDR3: CASSLPAVNTEAFF
DNA: TGTGCCAGCAGCTTGCCGGCCGTGAACACTGAAGCTTTCTTT

D: TRBD2
V: TRBV7-6
J: TRBJ2-1
size: few
CDR3: CASSLAGGPIEQFF
DNA: TGTGCCAGCAGTCTAGCGGGGGGGCCGATTGAGCAGTTCTTC

D: TRBD2
V: TRBV11-2
J: TRBJ2-7
size: many
CDR3: CASSFDSGHTTYEQYF
DNA: TGTGCCAGCAGCTTCGATAGCGGGCATACTACCTACGAGCAGTACTTC

D: TRBD1
V: TRBV19
J: TRBJ1-5
size: .
CDR3: CASSEGTGENQPQHF
DNA: TGTGCCAGTAGCGAGGGGACAGGGGAAAATCAGCCCCAGCATTTT

D: TRBD2
V: TRBV10-3
J: TRBJ2-3
size: .
CDR3: CAISTLAGGTDTQYF
DNA: TGTGCCATCAGCACGTTAGCGGGAGGCACAGATACGCAGTATTTT

D: .
V: TRBV5-1
J: TRBJ1-1
size: .
CDR3: CASRSGGNTEAFF
DNA: TGCGCCAGCAGATCCGGGGGGAACACTGAAGCTTTCTTT

D: .
V: TRBV30
J: TRBJ1-4
size: .
CDR3: CAWSAWETENEKLFF
DNA: TGTGCCTGGAGTGCATGGGAGACAGAGAATGAAAAACTGTTTTTT

D: TRBD1
V: TRBV5-4
J: TRBJ2-7
size: .
CDR3: CASSPVGTGGAYEQYF
DNA: TGTGCCAGCAGCCCGGTCGGGACAGGGGGAGCCTACGAGCAGTACTTC

D: .
V: TRBV7-2
J: TRBJ2-5
size: .
CDR3: CASSLEGGQATQYF
DNA: TGTGCCAGCAGCTTAGAGGGCGGGCAGGCGACCCAGTACTTC

D: TRBD1
V: TRBV27
J: TRBJ1-1
size: few
CDR3: CASRPSLRGTEAFF
DNA: TGTGCCAGCAGGCCCTCCCTCAGGGGGACTGAAGCTTTCTTT

D: TRBD1
V: TRBV6-5
J: TRBJ1-6
size: once
CDR3: CASSYSGQGVNSPLHF
DNA: TGTGCCAGCAGTTACTCCGGACAGGGGGTGAATTCACCCCTCCACTTT

D: .
V: TRBV6-1
J: TRBJ2-7
size: .
CDR3: CASSDQYQSYEQYF
DNA: TGTGCCAGCAGTGACCAGTATCAGTCCTACGAGCAGTACTTC